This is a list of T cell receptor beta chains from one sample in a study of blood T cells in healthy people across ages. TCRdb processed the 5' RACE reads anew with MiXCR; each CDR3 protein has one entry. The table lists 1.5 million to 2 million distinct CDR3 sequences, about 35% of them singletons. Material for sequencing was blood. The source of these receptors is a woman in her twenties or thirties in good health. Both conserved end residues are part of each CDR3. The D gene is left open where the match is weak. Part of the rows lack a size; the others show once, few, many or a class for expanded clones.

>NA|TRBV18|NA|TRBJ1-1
CASSPSTGHSTEAFF
TGTGCCAGCTCACCCTCTACGGGACATAGCACTGAAGCTTTCTTT
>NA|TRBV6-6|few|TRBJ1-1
CASGSSRAPIAEAFF
TGTGCCAGCGGTAGTAGCCGGGCCCCTATCGCTGAAGCTTTCTTT
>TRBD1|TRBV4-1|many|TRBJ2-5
CASSLDRNQETQYF
TGCGCCAGCAGCCTGGACAGGAACCAAGAGACCCAGTACTTC
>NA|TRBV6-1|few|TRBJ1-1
CASSELVNSEAFF
TGTGCCAGCAGTGAACTTGTGAACTCTGAAGCTTTCTTT
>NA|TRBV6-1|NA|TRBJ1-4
CASEPREVVGEKLFF
TGTGCCAGCGAACCCCGGGAGGTCGTGGGTGAAAAACTGTTTTTT
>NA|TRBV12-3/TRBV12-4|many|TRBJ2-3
CASRDSTRTDTQYF
TGTGCCAGCAGGGATTCTACCCGCACAGATACGCAGTATTTT
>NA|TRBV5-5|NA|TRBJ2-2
CASGKRGKGQNTGELFF
TGTGCCAGCGGTAAACGGGGAAAGGGACAAAACACCGGGGAGCTGTTTTTT
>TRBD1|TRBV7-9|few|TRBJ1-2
CASSGRDRVAGYTF
TGTGCCAGCAGCGGCAGGGACAGGGTGGCTGGCTACACCTTC
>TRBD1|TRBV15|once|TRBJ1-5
CATSRTDRGGNQPQHF
TGTGCCACCAGCAGAACAGACAGGGGTGGCAATCAGCCCCAGCATTTT
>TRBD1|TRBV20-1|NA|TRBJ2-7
CSATKRTGASYEQYF
TGCAGTGCCACAAAGAGGACAGGGGCCTCCTACGAGCAGTACTTC
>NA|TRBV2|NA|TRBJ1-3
CASSSRGFSGNIIYF
TGTGCCAGCAGTTCCCGAGGATTCTCTGGAAACATCATATATTTT
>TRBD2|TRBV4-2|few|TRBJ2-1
CASSQPSGGGSYNEQFF
TGTGCCAGCAGCCAACCTTCGGGGGGGGGCTCCTACAATGAGCAGTTCTTC
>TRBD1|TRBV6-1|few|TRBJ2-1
CASSGRQGDEQFF
TGTGCCAGCAGTGGACGACAGGGTGATGAGCAGTTCTTC
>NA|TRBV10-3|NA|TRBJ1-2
CAISARQGLYGYTF
TGTGCCATCAGTGCTCGCCAGGGCCTCTATGGCTACACCTTC
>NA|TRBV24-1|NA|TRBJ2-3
CATSDLDPPGRQYF
TGTGCCACCAGTGACTTAGACCCGCCCGGAAGGCAGTATTTT
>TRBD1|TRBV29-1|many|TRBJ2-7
CSVLPGQGAYEQYF
TGCAGCGTTCTACCGGGACAGGGGGCCTACGAGCAGTACTTC
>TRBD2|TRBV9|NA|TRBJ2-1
CASSVGAGGNGNEQFF
TGTGCCAGCAGCGTAGGAGCGGGGGGTAATGGAAATGAGCAGTTCTTC
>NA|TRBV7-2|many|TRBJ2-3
CASSISSTDTQYF
TGTGCCAGCAGCATCTCTAGCACAGATACGCAGTATTTT
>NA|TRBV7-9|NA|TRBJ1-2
CASSLGGTDFYGYTF
TGTGCCAGCAGCTTAGGCGGGACGGATTTCTATGGCTACACCTTC
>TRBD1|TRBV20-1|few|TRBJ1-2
CSPQGGEGYGYTF
TGCAGTCCACAGGGGGGAGAGGGCTATGGCTACACCTTC
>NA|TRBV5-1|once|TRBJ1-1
CASSLTGLTSTEAFF
TGCGCCAGCAGCTTAACAGGACTTACGAGCACTGAAGCTTTCTTT
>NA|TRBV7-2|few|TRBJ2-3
CASSFKAGWGTDTQYF
TGTGCCAGCAGCTTCAAAGCGGGTTGGGGCACAGATACGCAGTATTTT
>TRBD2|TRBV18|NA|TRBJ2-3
CASSPLGAGVADTQYF
TGTGCCAGCTCACCTCTCGGAGCGGGAGTAGCAGATACGCAGTATTTT
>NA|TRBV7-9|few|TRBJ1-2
CASSLITYDYGYTF
TGTGCCAGCAGCTTAATAACTTACGACTATGGCTACACCTTC
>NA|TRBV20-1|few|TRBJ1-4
CSARGLFF
TGCAGTGCTAGGGGACTGTTTTTT
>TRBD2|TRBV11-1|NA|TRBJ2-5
CASSSSLAGGETQYF
TGTGCCAGCAGCTCATCTCTAGCGGGAGGGGAGACCCAGTACTTC
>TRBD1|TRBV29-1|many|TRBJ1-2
CSGQGQGSGYTF
TGCAGCGGTCAAGGACAGGGGTCTGGCTACACCTTC
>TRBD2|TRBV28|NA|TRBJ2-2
CAAAATSGGIGELFF
TGTGCCGCGGCCGCGACTAGCGGGGGGATCGGGGAGCTGTTTTTT
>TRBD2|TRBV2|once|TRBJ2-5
CVSSVLGGRLYF
TGTGTCAGCAGTGTTCTAGGCGGGAGACTGTACTTC
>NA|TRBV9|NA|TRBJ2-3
CASSAEYTDTQYF
TGTGCCAGCAGCGCGGAATACACAGATACGCAGTATTTT
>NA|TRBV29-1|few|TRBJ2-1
CSAALYNEQFF
TGCAGCGCTGCTCTCTACAATGAGCAGTTCTTC
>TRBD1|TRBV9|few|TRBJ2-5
CASSVDRETGRETQYF
TGTGCCAGCAGCGTAGACCGTGAGACAGGGCGGGAGACCCAGTACTTC
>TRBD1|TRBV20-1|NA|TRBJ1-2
CSAQPGQTGGYTF
TGCAGTGCTCAACCGGGACAGACTGGGGGCTACACCTTC
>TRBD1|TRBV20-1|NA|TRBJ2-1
CSAKTGEASLIRYNEQFF
TGCAGTGCCAAGACAGGGGAAGCGTCACTAATCCGCTACAATGAGCAGTTCTTC
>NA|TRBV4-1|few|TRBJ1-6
CASSQGTAAKLNSPLHF
TGCGCCAGCAGCCAAGGGACAGCGGCTAAGCTAAATTCACCCCTCCACTTT
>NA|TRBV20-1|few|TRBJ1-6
CSAHGGNSPLHF
TGCAGTGCTCATGGGGGGAATTCACCCCTCCACTTT
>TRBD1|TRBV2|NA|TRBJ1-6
CANSERQGGISPLHF
TGTGCCAACAGTGAACGGCAGGGGGGAATTTCACCCCTCCACTTT
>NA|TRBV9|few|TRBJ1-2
CASSVVGRDGYTF
TGTGCCAGCAGCGTAGTGGGGCGGGATGGCTACACCTTC
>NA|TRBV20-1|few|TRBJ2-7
CSAGGSEAYEQYF
TGCAGTGCGGGTGGGAGCGAGGCCTACGAGCAGTACTTC
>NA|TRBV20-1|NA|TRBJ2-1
CSARPGGLNERFF
TGCAGTGCTAGACCTGGGGGACTCAATGAGCGGTTCTTC
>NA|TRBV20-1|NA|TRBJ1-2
CSAPSDIVNYGYTF
TGCAGTGCCCCATCGGACATAGTAAACTATGGCTACACCTTC